This TCR beta chain was retrieved from a study of early T cells in non-severe SARS-CoV-2 infection. Overall study findings and caveats: The study's VDJdb matching favored anti-spike CD8 responses and missed private and CD4 specificities.

The trim removed 5 bases at V and 3 bases at J, leaving 15 bases unmatched. Germline V gene lookup returns CDR1 MNHEY and CDR2 SVGEGT. The CDR3 length is 17 residues. Individual cDNA molecules were tagged with unique molecular identifiers. TCRdb recomputed calls from the 5' RACE reads with MiXCR, one row per CDR3 protein. The sample has under 45,000 distinct CDR3 sequences, around 7% seen once. This clonotype has a count of ten or more. Its antigen remains unidentified. The sequenced sample was whole blood, obtained at baseline. The clonotype comes from an adult who was a healthcare worker with PCR-confirmed SARS-CoV-2 infection or an uninfected control (not recorded which). This chain links TRBV6-2 or TRBV6-3 with TRBJ1-1; TRBD1 matches 7 bases. The CDR3 nucleotides read TGTGCCAGCAGTGCATCGCAGGGGGGGACTCGAGACACTGAAGCTTTCTTT. Amino acids: CASSASQGGTRDTEAFF.